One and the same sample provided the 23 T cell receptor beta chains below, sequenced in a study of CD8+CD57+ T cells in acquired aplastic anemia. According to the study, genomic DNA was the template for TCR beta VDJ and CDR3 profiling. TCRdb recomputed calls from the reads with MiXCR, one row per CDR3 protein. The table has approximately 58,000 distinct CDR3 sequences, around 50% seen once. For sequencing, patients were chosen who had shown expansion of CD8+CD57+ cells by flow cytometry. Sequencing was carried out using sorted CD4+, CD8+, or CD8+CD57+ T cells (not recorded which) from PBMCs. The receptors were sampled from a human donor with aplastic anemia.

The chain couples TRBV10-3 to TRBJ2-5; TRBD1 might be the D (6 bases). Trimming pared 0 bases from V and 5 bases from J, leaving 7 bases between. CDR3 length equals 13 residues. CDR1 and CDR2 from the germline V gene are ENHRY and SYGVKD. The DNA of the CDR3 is TGTGCCATCAGTGAGTCCCAGGGGGAGACCCAGTACTTC. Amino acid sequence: CAISESQGETQYF.

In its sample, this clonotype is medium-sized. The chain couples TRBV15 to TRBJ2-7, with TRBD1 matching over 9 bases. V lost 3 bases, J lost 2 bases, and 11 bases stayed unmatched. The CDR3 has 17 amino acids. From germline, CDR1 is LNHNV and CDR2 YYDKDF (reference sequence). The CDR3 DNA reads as TGTGCCACCAGCAGGGAAAAGAATGGGGACAGGGCCTACGAGCAGTACTTC. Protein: CATSREKNGDRAYEQYF.

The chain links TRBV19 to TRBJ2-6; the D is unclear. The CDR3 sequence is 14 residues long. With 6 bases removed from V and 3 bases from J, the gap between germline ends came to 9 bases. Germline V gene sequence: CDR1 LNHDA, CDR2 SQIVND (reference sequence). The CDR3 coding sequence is TGTGCCAGTAGGATAACCAGTGGGGCCAACGTCCTGACTTTC. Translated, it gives CASRITSGANVLTF.

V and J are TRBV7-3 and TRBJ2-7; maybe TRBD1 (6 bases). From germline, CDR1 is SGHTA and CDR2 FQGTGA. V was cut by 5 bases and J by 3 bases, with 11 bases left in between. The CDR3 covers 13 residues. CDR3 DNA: TGTGCCAGCAGCCAAGGGGGAAGCTACGAGCAGTACTTC. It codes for CASSQGGSYEQYF.

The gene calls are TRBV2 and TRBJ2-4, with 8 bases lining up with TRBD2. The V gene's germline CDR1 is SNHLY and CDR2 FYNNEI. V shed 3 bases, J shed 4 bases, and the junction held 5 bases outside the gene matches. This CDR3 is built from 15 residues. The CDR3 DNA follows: TGTGCCAGCAGTGACTTAGGCGGGGGGAAAAACATTCAGTACTTC. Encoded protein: CASSDLGGGKNIQYF.

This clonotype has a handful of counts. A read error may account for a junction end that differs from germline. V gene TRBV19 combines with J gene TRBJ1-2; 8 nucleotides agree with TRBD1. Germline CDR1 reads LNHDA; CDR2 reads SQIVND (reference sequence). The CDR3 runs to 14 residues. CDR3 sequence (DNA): TGTGCCAGTAGAATAGAGGACAGGGCCTATGGCTACACCTTC. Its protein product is CASRIEDRAYGYTF.

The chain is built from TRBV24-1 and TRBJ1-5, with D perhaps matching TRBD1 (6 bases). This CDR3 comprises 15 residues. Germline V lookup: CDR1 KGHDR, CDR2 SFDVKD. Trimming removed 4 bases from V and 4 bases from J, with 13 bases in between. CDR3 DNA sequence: TGTGCCACCAGTGACCCGGGACACCTTAATCAGCCCCAGCATTTT. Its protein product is CATSDPGHLNQPQHF.

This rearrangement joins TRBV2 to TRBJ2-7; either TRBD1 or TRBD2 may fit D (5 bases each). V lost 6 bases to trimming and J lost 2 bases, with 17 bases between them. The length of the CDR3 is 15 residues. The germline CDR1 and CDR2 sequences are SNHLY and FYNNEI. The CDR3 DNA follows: TGTGCCAGCAGCACAAGCCGGGGACCGGCCTACGAGCAGTACTTC. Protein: CASSTSRGPAYEQYF.

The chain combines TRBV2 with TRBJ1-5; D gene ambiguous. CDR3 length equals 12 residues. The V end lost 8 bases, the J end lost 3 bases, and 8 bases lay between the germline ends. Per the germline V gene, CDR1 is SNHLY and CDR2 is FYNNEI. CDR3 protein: CASDRPNQPQHF. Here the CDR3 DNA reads TGTGCCAGCGATAGGCCCAATCAGCCCCAGCATTTT.

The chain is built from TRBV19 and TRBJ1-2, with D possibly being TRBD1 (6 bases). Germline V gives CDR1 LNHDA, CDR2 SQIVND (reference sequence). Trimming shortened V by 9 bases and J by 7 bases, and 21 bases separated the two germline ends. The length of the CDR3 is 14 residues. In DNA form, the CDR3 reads TGTGCCAGCAACGCCGGATGGGGGGGGGCTGGCTACACCTTC. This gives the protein CASNAGWGGAGYTF. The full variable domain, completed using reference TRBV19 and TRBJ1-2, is DGGITQSPKYLFRKEGQNVTLSCEQNLNHDAMYWYRQDPGQGLRLIYYSQIVNDFQKGDIAEGYSVSREKKESFPLTVTSAQKNPTAFYLCASNAGWGGAGYTFGSGTRLTVV.

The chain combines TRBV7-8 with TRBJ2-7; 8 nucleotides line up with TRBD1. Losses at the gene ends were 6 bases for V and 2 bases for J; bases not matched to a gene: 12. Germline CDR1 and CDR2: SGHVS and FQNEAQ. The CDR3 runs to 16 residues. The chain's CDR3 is CASRPWAGGAAYEQYF. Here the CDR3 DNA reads TGTGCCAGCAGACCCTGGGCAGGGGGCGCCGCCTACGAGCAGTACTTC.

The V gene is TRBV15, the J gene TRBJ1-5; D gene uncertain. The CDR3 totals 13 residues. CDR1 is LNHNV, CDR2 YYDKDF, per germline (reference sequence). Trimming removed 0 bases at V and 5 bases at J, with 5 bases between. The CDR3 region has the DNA TGTGCCACCAGCAGAGATAGGGATCAGCCCCAGCATTTT. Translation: CATSRDRDQPQHF.

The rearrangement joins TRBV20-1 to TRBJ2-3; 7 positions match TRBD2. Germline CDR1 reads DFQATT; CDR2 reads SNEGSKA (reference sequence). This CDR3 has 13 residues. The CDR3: CISGRGSTDTQYF. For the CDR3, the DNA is TGCATTTCGGGGCGGGGGAGCACAGATACGCAGTATTTT.

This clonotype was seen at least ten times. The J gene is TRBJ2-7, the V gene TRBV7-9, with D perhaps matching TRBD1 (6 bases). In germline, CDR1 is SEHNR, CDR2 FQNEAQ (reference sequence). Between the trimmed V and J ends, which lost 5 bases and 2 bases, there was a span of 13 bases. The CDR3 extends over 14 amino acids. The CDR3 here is CASSPRGTAYEQYF. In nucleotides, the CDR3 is TGTGCCAGCAGCCCCAGGGGTACTGCCTACGAGCAGTACTTC.

This CDR3 reads CATGGPETRTDTQYF. As DNA, the CDR3 is TGTGCCACGGGTGGACCAGAAACACGCACAGATACGCAGTATTTT. This chain connects TRBV24-1 to TRBJ2-3; D unclear. Per the germline V gene, CDR1 is KGHDR and CDR2 is SFDVKD. V dropped 10 bases and J dropped 1 base, with 17 bases sitting between them. This CDR3 is built from 15 residues.

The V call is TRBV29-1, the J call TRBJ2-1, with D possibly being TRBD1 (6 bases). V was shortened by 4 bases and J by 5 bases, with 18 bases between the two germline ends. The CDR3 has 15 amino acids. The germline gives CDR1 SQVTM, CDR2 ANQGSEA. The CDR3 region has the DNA TGCAGCGTTGGTGTCGGCAGGGGATACGACAATGAGCAGTTCTTC. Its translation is CSVGVGRGYDNEQFF.

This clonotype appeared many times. CDR3 sequence: CASSYGQGSEQYV. The CDR3, as DNA: TGTGCCAGCAGTTACGGGCAGGGGAGCGAGCAGTACGTC. The gene calls are TRBV6-5 and TRBJ2-7; weak D call: TRBD1 (6 bases). This CDR3 spans 13 amino acids. V was pared by 2 bases and J by 6 bases, with 11 bases between. Germline V gene data show CDR1 as MNHEY and CDR2 as SVGAGI.

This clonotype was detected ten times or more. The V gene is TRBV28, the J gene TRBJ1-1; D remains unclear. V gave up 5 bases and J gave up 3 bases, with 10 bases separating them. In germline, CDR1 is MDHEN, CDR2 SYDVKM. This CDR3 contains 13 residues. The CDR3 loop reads CASSPRAYTEAFF. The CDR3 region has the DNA TGTGCCAGCAGTCCGAGGGCCTACACTGAAGCTTTCTTT. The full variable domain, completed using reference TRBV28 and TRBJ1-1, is DVKVTQSSRYLVKRTGEKVFLECVQDMDHENMFWYRQDPGLGLRLIYFSYDVKMKEKGDIPEGYSVSREKKERFSLILESASTNQTSMYLCASSPRAYTEAFFGQGTRLTVV.

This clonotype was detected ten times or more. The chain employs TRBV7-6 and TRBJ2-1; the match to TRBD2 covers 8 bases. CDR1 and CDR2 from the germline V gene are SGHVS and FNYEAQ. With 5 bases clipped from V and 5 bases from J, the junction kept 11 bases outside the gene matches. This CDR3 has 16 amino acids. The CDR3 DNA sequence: TGTGCCAGCAGCGGCCCCCCTAGCGGGCTTAACAATGAGCAGTTCTTC. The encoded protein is CASSGPPSGLNNEQFF.

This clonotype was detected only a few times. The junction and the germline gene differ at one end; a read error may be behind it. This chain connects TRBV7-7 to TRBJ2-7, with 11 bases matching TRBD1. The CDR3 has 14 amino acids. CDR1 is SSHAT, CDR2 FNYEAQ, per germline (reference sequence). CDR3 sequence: CASSPGQGAYEQYF. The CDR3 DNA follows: TGTGCTAGCAGCCCCGGACAGGGGGCTTACGAGCAGTACTTC.

CDR3 in DNA: TGTGCCAGCAGCCCCGGGACAGTGAACACTGAAGCTTTCTTT. Translated, it gives CASSPGTVNTEAFF. This chain joins TRBV7-9 and TRBJ1-1; 7 bases line up with TRBD1. The V gene's germline CDR1 is SEHNR and CDR2 FQNEAQ (reference sequence). The CDR3 runs 14 residues. V dropped 5 bases and J dropped 0; count of bases not matched to a gene: 3.

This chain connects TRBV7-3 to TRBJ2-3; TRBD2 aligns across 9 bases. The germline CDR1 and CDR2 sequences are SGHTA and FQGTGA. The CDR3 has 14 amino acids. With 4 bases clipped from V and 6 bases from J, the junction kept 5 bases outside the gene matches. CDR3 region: CASSSGLAGDTQYF. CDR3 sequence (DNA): TGTGCCAGCAGCTCCGGGCTAGCGGGGGATACGCAGTATTTT. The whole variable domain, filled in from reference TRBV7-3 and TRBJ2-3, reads GAGVSQTPSNKVTEKGKYVELRCDPISGHTALYWYRQSLGQGPEFLIYFQGTGAADDSGLPNDRFFAVRPEGSVSTLKIQRTERGDSAVYLCASSSGLAGDTQYFGPGTRLTVL.

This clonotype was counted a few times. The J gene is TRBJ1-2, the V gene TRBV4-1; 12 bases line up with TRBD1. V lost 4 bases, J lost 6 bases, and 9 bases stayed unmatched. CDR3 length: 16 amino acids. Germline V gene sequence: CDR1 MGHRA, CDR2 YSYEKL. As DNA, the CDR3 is TGCGCCAGCAGCCCTGGGACAGGGGGCGGGCAGGATGGCTACACCTTC. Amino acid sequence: CASSPGTGGGQDGYTF.